The 12 T cell receptor beta chains given below trace back to one sample, sequenced in a study of blood T cell repertoires in COVID-19. Assay used: immunoSEQ multiplex PCR; TCRdb lists only in-frame clones, some missing. The repertoire holds hundreds of thousands of clones, with 75% to 90% as singletons. The source material was peripheral blood. All receptors derive from a woman aged 55-70 years with COVID-19, enrolled during active disease.

The table lists this clone with a few counts. The rearrangement uses TRBV2 and TRBJ2-5; the match to TRBD1 covers 9 bases. Germline V lookup: CDR1 SNHLY, CDR2 FYNNEI. The CDR3 has 15 residues. V trimming: 8 bases; J trimming: 5 bases; junction bases outside the gene matches: 12. For the CDR3, the DNA is TGTGCCAGCTGCTTCGGGGGACAGGGTGAGGAGACCCAGTACTTC. It encodes CASCFGGQGEETQYF.

The gene calls are TRBV6-2 or TRBV6-3 and TRBJ2-5, with TRBD1 matching over 11 bases. Germline assignment: CDR1 MNHEY and CDR2 SVGEGT. CDR3 length: 14 amino acids. The V segment lost 6 bases and the J segment 14 bases; nucleotides outside the gene matches: 14. The CDR3 DNA sequence: TGTGCCAGCAGCCGAAGGACAGGGGGCGGTTTCCCCTACTTC. Protein product: CASSRRTGGGFPYF.

The CDR3 nucleotides read TGTGCCAGCAGTGTGGGGGTCGGGACTAGCGGGGGAGAGACCCAGTACTTC. Its protein is CASSVGVGTSGGETQYF. J is TRBJ2-5 and V is TRBV2; TRBD2 matches at 14 bases. The CDR3 has 17 amino acids. J gave up 4 bases and V 4 bases, and 8 bases lay outside the gene matches. Germline CDR1 and CDR2: SNHLY and FYNNEI.

In its sample, this clone was seen once. In DNA form, the CDR3 reads TGTGCCAGCATCCCCTGGGGGGGTATTTCGAGCGAGCAGTACTTC. Protein sequence: CASIPWGGISSEQYF. The chain is built from TRBV6-2 or TRBV6-3 and TRBJ2-7; 7 bases are a match to TRBD2. Germline V CDR1 and CDR2: MNHEY, SVGEGT. This CDR3 has 15 residues. J gave up 6 bases and V 7 bases, and 15 bases lay outside the gene matches.

This clone occurred a few times. The chain is built from TRBV19 and TRBJ1-5, with a possible D match to TRBD1 (6 bases). Trimming took off 9 bases at V and 7 bases at J, with 16 bases between the two ends. The CDR3 has 13 residues. Germline CDR1 LNHDA, CDR2 SQIVND (reference sequence). Here the CDR3 reads CASLNRVGQPQHF. The CDR3 DNA sequence: TGTGCCAGCCTTAACAGGGTGGGGCAGCCCCAGCATTTT.

This chain uses TRBV9 with TRBJ2-1; tentatively, D is TRBD2 (6 bases). Trimming removed 3 bases from V and 4 bases from J, with 14 bases in between. The germline CDR1 and CDR2 sequences are SGDLS and YYNGEE. This CDR3 comprises 15 residues. The CDR3 is CASSGNSGGYNEQFF. CDR3 sequence (DNA): TGTGCCAGCAGCGGAAATAGCGGTGGATACAATGAGCAGTTCTTC. Looking up the rest from reference TRBV9 and TRBJ2-1 gives the full variable domain: DSGVTQTPKHLITATGQRVTLRCSPRSGDLSVYWYQQSLDQGLQFLIQYYNGEERAKGNILERFSAQQFPDLHSELNLSSLELGDSALYFCASSGNSGGYNEQFFGPGTRLTVL.

This clone was observed once. The chain employs TRBV7-2 and TRBJ1-3; D unresolved. CDR3 length equals 14 residues. Germline V gene lookup returns CDR1 SGHTA and CDR2 FQGNSA. With 1 base removed from V and 0 bases from J, the gap between germline ends came to 4 bases. The CDR3 spells CASSLDNSGNTIYF. The DNA for the CDR3 is TGTGCCAGCAGCTTAGACAACTCTGGAAACACCATATATTTT.

This clone showed up just once. V and J are TRBV18 and TRBJ2-3; perhaps TRBD2 as D (5 bases). V lost 3 bases to trimming and J lost 4 bases, with 8 bases between them. The CDR3 spans 13 residues. Germline lookup yields CDR1 KGHSH and CDR2 LQKENI. The CDR3 reads CASSPGAADTQYF. In DNA, the CDR3 is TGTGCCAGCTCACCGGGAGCGGCAGATACGCAGTATTTT.

V is TRBV7-2 and J is TRBJ1-2; weak D call: TRBD1 (5 bases). There are 15 residues in the CDR3. Germline CDR1 SGHTA, CDR2 FQGNSA. V was cut by 1 base and J by 4 bases, with 13 bases left in between. The CDR3 region has the DNA TGTGCCAGCAGCTTAGTCGGAGGGGTGGCCTATGGCTACACCTTC. Encoded protein: CASSLVGGVAYGYTF.

V and J are TRBV9 and TRBJ1-2, with TRBD1 matching 9 bases. There are 17 residues in the CDR3. J was trimmed by 5 bases and V by 3 bases; bases with no gene match: 14. The germline CDR1 and CDR2 sequences are SGDLS and YYNGEE. Here the CDR3 DNA reads TGTGCCAGCAGCGCATTCATCGGAGGGACAGGGAGATATGGCTACACCTTC. Translated: CASSAFIGGTGRYGYTF.

The rearrangement uses TRBV5-1 and TRBJ2-5; D not certain. This CDR3 has 15 residues. The germline V gene has CDR1 SGHRS and CDR2 YFSETQ. Trimming shortened V by 0 bases and J by 1 base, and 10 bases separated the two germline ends. The CDR3 reads CASSLGVQRQETQYF. In DNA form, the CDR3 reads TGCGCCAGCAGCTTGGGAGTCCAGCGCCAAGAGACCCAGTACTTC.

Concerning this clone itself: One end of the junction does not line up with germline, which may come from a read error. V usage is TRBV6-2 or TRBV6-3 and J usage is TRBJ2-1, with 13 bases lining up with TRBD2. The CDR3 is 15 amino acids. Germline V gene lookup returns CDR1 MNHEY and CDR2 SVGEGT. CDR3 bases: TGTGCCGGCAGCCAGGGACTAGCGGGGCTCAATGAGCAGTTCTTC. Its protein product is CAGSQGLAGLNEQFF.